This T cell receptor beta chain was identified during a study of T cells in Graves' hyperthyroidism and ophthalmopathy. Whole-study findings and limits: Separation of ophthalmopathy from stable hyperthyroidism was achieved by a 13 V-J model.

In its sample, this clonotype was seen many times. Its antigen is not known. Amplification of TCR beta CDR3 regions was performed using RNA transcripts as template. The primer set for the first-round RT-PCR of the TCR CDR3 was HTBI. TCRdb reprocessed the multiplex PCR reads with MiXCR, giving one entry per CDR3 protein. Among fewer than 450,000 distinct CDR3 sequences listed, approximately 18% were seen once. V was clipped by 3 bases and J by 3 bases, with 11 bases between them. The CDR3 is 14 amino acids. Clinical symptoms, serum thyroxine, TRAb, thyroid ultrasound and orbital computed tomography established diagnosis.

The sequencing input was blood. The chain couples TRBV12-3 or TRBV12-4 to TRBJ1-1; D not resolved. This sequence originates from a man aged 18-30 years with Graves' ophthalmopathy. The CDR3 bases are TGTGCCAGCAGTTTTGCAGGTACGGACACTGAAGCTTTCTTT. Protein sequence: CASSFAGTDTEAFF.